This TCR beta chain was identified in a study of shared clonotypes between healthy human individuals. Study-level points and caveats: The four-donor shared clonotypes exceeded non-shared clonotypes in generation probability, with non-shared ones scoring lower. Rarefaction revealed incomplete sorted-subset sequencing despite large depth.

The CDR3 sequence is 15 residues long. V dropped 2 bases and J dropped 2 bases, with 12 bases sitting between them. The germline V gene has CDR1 SGHTA and CDR2 FQGTGA. This clone was seen just once. What it binds is unknown. A split of CD4+ cells into CD45RA+ naive and CD45RA-negative memory subsets was performed. Measured with immunoSEQ multiplex PCR; TCRdb has only the in-frame clones, and not every one. Here the sample spans 2 million to 2.5 million clones, almost 96% being singletons. This rearrangement joins TRBV7-3 to TRBJ1-1; perhaps TRBD1 as D (6 bases). The sequencing input was naive CD4+ T cells sorted from blood. The subset denotes: CD45RA+ positively selected. This clonotype was sampled from a man younger than 30 in good health. The CDR3 nucleotides read TGTGCCAGCAGCTTACGGGCAGGGGAAAACACTGAAGCTTTCTTT. This gives the protein CASSLRAGENTEAFF. Variable domain in full (rest from reference TRBV7-3 and TRBJ1-1): GAGVSQTPSNKVTEKGKYVELRCDPISGHTALYWYRQSLGQGPEFLIYFQGTGAADDSGLPNDRFFAVRPEGSVSTLKIQRTERGDSAVYLCASSLRAGENTEAFFGQGTRLTVV.